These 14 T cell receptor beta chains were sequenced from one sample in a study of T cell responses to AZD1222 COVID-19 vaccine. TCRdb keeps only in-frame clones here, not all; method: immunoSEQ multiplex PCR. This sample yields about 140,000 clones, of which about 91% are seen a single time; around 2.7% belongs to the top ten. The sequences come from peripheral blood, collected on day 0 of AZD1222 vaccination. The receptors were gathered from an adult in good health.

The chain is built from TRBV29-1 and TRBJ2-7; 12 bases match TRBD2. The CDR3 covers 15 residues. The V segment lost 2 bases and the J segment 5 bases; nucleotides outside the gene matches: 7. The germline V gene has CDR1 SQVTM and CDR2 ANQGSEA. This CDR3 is CSVEPTSGGTHEQYF. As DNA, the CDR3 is TGCAGCGTTGAACCGACTAGCGGGGGCACTCACGAGCAGTACTTC.

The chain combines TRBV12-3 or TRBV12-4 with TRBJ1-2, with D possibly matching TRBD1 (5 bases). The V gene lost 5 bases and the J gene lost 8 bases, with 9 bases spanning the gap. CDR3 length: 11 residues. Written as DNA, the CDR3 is TGTGCCAGCAGTAGAGGGGTAGGCTACACCTTC. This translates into CASSRGVGYTF.

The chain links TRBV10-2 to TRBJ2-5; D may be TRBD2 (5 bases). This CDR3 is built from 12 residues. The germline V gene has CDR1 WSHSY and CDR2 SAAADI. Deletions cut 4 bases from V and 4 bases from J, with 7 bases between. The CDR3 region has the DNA TGCGCCAGCAGTGGTCTAGCAGAGACCCAGTACTTC. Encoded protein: CASSGLAETQYF.

The CDR3 reads CASSQDPSDSGANVLTF. CDR3 nucleotides: TGCGCCAGCAGCCAAGACCCTAGCGACTCTGGGGCCAACGTCCTGACTTTC. V is TRBV4-1 and J is TRBJ2-6; D is perhaps TRBD2 (6 bases). V lost 0 bases, J lost 0 bases, and 9 bases lay in between. Germline V CDR1 and CDR2: MGHRA, YSYEKL. This CDR3 is 17 amino acids long.

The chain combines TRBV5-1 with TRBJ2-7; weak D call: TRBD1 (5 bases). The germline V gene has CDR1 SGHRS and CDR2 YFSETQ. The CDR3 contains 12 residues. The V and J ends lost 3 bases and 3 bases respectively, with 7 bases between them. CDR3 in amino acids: CASSSQGYEQYF. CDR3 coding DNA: TGCGCCAGCAGCTCGCAGGGCTACGAGCAGTACTTC.

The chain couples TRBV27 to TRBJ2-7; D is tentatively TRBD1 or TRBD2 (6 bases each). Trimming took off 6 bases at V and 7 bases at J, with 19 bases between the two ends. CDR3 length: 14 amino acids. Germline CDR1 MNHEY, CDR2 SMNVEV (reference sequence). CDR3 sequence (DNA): TGTGCCAGCAGCCCGGTGTTGGTAGGGGGGGAGCAGTACTTC. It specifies CASSPVLVGGEQYF.

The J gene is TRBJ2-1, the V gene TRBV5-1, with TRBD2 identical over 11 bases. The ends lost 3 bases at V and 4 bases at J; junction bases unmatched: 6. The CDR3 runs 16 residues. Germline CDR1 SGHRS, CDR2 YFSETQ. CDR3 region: CASSWGTSGEYNEQFF. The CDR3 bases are TGCGCCAGCAGCTGGGGGACTAGCGGAGAGTACAATGAGCAGTTCTTC.

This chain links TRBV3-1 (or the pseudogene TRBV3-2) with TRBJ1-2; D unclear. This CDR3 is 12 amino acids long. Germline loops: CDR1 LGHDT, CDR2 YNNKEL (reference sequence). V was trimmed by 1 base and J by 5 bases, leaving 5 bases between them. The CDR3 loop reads CASSQAGYGYTF. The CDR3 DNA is TGTGCCAGCAGCCAAGCAGGATATGGCTACACCTTC.

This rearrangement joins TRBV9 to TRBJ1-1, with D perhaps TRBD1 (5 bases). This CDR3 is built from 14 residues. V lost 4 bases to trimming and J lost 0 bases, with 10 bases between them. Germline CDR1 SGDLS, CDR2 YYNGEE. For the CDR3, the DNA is TGTGCCAGCAGCTCGAGGGACGTGAACACTGAAGCTTTCTTT. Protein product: CASSSRDVNTEAFF.

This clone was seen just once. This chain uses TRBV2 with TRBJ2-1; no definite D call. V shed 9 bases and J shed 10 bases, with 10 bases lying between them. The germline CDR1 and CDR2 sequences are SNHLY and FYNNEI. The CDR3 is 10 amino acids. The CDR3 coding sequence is TGTGCCAGGCAAGAGTACGAGCAGTTCTTC. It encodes CARQEYEQFF.

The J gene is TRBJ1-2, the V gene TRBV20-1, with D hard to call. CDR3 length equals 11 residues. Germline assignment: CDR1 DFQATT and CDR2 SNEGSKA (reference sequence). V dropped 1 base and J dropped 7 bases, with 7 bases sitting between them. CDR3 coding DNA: TGCAGTGCTAGAGGACCTCTTGGCTACACCTTC. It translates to CSARGPLGYTF.

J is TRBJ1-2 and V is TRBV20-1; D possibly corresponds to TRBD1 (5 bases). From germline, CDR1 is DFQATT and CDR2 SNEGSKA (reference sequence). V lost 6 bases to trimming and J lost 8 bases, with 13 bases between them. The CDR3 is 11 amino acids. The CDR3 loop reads CSALWDGGYTF. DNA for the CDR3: TGCAGTGCCCTCTGGGACGGGGGCTACACCTTC.

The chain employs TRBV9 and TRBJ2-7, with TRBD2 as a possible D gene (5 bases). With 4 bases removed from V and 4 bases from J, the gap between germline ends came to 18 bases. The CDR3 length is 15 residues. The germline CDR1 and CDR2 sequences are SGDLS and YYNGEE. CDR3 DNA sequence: TGTGCCAGCAGCCCGCAGGAGGCAAACCTGTACGAGCAGTACTTC. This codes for CASSPQEANLYEQYF.

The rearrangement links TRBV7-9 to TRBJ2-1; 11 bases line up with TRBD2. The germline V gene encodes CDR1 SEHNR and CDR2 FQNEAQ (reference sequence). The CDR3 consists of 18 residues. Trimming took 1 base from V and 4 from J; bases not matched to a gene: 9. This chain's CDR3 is CASSLGRIAGGLYNEQFF. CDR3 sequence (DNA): TGTGCCAGCAGCTTAGGCAGGATAGCGGGGGGGTTGTACAATGAGCAGTTCTTC.